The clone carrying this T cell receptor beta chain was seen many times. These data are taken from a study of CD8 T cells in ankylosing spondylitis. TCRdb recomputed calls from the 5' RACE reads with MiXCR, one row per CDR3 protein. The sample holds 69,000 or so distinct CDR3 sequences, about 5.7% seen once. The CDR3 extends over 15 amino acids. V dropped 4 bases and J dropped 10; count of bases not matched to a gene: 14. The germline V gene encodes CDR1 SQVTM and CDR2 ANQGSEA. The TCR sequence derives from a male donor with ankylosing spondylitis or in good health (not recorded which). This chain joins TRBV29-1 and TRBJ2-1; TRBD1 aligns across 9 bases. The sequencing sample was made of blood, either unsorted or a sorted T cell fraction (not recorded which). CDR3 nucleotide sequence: TGCAGCGTTGTAATTCTGGGACAGGGCCTGGGAGAGCAGTTCTTC. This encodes CSVVILGQGLGEQFF.